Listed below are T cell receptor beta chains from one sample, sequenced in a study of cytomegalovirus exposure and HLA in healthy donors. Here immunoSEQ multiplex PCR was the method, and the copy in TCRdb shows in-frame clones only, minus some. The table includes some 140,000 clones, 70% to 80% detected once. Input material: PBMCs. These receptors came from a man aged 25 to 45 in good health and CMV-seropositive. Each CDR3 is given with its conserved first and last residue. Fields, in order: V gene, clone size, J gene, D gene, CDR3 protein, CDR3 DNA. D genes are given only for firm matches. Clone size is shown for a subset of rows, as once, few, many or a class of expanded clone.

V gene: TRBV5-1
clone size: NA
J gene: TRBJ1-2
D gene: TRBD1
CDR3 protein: CASSSGTGVYVYTF
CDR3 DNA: TGCGCCAGCAGCTCCGGGACAGGGGTCTATGTCTACACCTTC

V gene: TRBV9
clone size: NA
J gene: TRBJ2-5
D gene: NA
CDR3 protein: CASSVGHKETQYF
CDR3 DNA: TGTGCCAGCAGCGTAGGGCACAAAGAGACCCAGTACTTC

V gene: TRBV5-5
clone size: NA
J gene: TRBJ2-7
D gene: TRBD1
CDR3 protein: CASSLDPGGFAYEQYF
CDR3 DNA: TGTGCCAGCAGCTTGGATCCAGGGGGATTCGCCTACGAGCAGTACTTC

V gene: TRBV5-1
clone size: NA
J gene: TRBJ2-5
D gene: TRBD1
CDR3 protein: CASSIQGVGGQETQYF
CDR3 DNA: TGCGCCAGCAGCATCCAGGGGGTGGGTGGCCAAGAGACCCAGTACTTC

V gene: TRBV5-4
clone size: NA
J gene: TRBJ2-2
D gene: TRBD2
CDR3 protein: CASSWGGLAGTGELFF
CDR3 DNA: TGTGCCAGCAGCTGGGGTGGGCTAGCGGGAACCGGGGAGCTGTTTTTT

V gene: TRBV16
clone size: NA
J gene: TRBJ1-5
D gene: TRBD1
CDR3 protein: CASSTPRQGGQPQHF
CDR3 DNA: TGTGCCAGCAGCACACCTCGACAGGGTGGGCAGCCCCAGCATTTT

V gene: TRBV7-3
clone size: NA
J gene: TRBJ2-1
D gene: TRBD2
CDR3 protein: CASSLLGSGGASYNEQFF
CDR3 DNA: TGTGCCAGCAGTCTCCTCGGAAGCGGGGGGGCGTCCTACAATGAGCAGTTCTTC

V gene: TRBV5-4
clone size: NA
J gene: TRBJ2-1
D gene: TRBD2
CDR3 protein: CASSTRLAGGHYNEQFF
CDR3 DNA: TGTGCCAGCAGCACCCGACTAGCGGGAGGGCACTACAATGAGCAGTTCTTC

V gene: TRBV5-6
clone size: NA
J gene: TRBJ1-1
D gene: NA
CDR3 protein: CASSSLVVNTEAFF
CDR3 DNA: TGTGCCAGCAGCTCTCTTGTTGTGAACACTGAAGCTTTCTTT

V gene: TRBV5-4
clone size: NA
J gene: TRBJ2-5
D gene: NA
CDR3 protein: CASSLKGQETQYF
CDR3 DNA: TGTGCCAGCAGCTTGAAGGGGCAAGAGACCCAGTACTTC

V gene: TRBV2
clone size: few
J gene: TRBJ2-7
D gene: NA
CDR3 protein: CASRSQGGGYEQYF
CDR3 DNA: TGTGCCAGCAGGTCACAGGGCGGGGGCTACGAGCAGTACTTC

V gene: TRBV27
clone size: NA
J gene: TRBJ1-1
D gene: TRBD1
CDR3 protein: CASSRDSYTEAFF
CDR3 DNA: TGTGCCAGCAGCCGGGACAGCTACACTGAAGCTTTCTTT

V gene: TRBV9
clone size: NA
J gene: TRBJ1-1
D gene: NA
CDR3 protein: CASSREVGDTEAFF
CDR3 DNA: TGTGCCAGCAGCCGGGAGGTTGGGGACACTGAAGCTTTCTTT

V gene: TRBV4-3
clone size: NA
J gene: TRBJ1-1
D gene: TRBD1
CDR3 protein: CASSQDRVSTEAFF
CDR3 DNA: TGCGCCAGCAGTCAGGACAGGGTCTCCACTGAAGCTTTCTTT

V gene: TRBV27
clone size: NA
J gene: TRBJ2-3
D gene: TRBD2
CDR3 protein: CASTSTGTSGGVPPGTQYF
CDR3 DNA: TGTGCCAGCACCTCCACCGGGACTAGCGGGGGGGTTCCCCCAGGTACGCAGTATTTT

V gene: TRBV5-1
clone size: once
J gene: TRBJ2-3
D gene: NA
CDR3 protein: CASSLGQRSDTQYF
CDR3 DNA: TGCGCCAGCAGCTTGGGACAGAGGAGCGATACGCAGTATTTT

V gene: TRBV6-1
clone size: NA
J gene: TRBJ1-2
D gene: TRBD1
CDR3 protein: CASSELGQGRGGYTF
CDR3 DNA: TGTGCCAGCAGTGAATTGGGACAGGGGCGGGGCGGCTACACCTTC

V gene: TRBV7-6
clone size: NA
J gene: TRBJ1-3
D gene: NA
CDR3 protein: CASSLVSGSSGNTIYF
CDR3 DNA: TGTGCCAGCAGCCTCGTGTCGGGTAGCTCTGGAAACACCATATATTTT

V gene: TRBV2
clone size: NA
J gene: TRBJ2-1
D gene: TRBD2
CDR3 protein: CASQGLATYNEQFF
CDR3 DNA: TGTGCCAGCCAGGGACTAGCGACCTACAATGAGCAGTTCTTC

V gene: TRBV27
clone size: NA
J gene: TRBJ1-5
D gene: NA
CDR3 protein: CASRVTGNQPQHF
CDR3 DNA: TGTGCCAGCAGGGTGACAGGTAATCAGCCCCAGCATTTT

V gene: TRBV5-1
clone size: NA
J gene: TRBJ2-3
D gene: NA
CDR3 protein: CASSLGGPMLEDTQYF
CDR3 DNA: TGCGCCAGCAGCTTGGGCGGGCCCATGCTAGAAGATACGCAGTATTTT

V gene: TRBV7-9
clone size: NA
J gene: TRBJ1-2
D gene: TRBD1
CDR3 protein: CASSHRDRGRLGYTF
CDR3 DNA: TGTGCCAGCAGCCACCGGGACAGGGGAAGGTTGGGCTACACCTTC

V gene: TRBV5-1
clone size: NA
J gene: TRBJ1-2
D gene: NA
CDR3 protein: CASSRVGRGDDYGYTF
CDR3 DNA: TGCGCCAGCAGCCGCGTTGGGCGGGGGGATGACTATGGCTACACCTTC

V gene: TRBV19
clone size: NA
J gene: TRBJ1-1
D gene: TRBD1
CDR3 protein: CASSMRQGRMNTEAFF
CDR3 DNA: TGTGCCAGTAGTATGAGACAGGGGAGGATGAACACTGAAGCTTTCTTT

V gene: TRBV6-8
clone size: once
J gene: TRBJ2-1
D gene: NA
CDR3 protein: CASSYPSRGRKDEQFF
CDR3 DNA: TGTGCCAGCAGTTACCCCTCGCGGGGACGAAAGGATGAGCAGTTCTTC

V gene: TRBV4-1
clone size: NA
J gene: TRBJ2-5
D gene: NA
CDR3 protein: CASSQDSRRGETQYF
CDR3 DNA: TGCGCCAGCAGCCAAGATTCTCGAAGGGGCGAGACCCAGTACTTC

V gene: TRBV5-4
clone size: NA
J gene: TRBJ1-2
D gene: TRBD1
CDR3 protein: CASSFPGQGFGYTF
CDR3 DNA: TGTGCCAGCAGCTTCCCGGGACAGGGGTTTGGCTACACCTTC

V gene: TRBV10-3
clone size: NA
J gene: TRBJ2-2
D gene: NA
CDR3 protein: CAISEGGATAGELFF
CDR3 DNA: TGTGCCATCAGTGAGGGGGGGGCGACGGCCGGGGAGCTGTTTTTT

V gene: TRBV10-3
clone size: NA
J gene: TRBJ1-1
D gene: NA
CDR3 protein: CAISEYNVGLTTEAFF
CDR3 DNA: TGTGCCATCAGTGAGTATAACGTCGGACTAACTACTGAAGCTTTCTTT

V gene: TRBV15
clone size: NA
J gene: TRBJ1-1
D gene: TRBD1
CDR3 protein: CATSRFGTGSEAFF
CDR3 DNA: TGTGCCACCAGCAGATTCGGGACAGGGAGTGAAGCTTTCTTT

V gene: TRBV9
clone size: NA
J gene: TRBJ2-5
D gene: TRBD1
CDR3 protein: CASSGTGRETQYF
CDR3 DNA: TGTGCCAGCAGCGGGACAGGGCGGGAGACCCAGTACTTC

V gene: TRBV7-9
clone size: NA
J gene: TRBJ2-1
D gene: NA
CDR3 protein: CASTPGTREYEQFF
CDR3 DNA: TGTGCCAGCACCCCTGGGACTCGGGAATATGAGCAGTTCTTC

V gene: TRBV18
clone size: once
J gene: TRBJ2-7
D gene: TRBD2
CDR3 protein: CASSPPSGDYYEQYF
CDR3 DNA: TGTGCCAGCTCACCACCTAGCGGGGACTACTACGAGCAGTACTTC

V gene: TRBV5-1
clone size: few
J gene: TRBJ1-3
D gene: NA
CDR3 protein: CASSLGSGIGNTIYF
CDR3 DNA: TGCGCCAGCAGCTTGGGTAGCGGGATCGGAAACACCATATATTTT

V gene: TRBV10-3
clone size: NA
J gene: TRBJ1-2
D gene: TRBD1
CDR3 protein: CAISPGQGNYGYTF
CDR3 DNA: TGTGCCATCAGCCCGGGACAGGGGAACTATGGCTACACCTTC

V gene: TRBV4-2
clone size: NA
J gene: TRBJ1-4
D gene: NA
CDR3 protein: CASSQGSGLATNEKLFF
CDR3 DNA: TGTGCCAGCAGCCAAGGCTCAGGGCTTGCAACTAATGAAAAACTGTTTTTT

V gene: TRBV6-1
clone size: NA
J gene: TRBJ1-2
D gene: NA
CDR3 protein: CASSEERDSHGYTF
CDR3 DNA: TGTGCCAGCAGTGAGGAACGGGACTCCCATGGCTACACCTTC